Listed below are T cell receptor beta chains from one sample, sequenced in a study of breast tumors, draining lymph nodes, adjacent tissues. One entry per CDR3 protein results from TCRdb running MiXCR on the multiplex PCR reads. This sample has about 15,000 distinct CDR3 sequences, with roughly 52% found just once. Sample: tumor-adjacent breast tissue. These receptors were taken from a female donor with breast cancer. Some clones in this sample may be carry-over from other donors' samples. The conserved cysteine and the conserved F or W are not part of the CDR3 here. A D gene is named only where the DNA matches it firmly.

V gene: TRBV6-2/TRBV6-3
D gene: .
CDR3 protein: ASSNRALQPQH

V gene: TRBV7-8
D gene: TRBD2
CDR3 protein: ASSHSAGGSNEQH

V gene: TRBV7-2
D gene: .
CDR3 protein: ASSLAVSNQPQH

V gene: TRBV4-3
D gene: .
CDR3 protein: ASSRSYYRDGSPLSAKNIQY

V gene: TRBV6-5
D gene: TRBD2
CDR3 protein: ASSRGGADTQY

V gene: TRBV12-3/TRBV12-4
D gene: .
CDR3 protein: ASTPRGGGQPQH

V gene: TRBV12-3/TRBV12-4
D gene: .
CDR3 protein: ASSHITGPYEQY

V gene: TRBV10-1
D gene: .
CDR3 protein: ASSEGDNQPQH

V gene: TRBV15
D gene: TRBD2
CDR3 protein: ATSRRLADYNEQF

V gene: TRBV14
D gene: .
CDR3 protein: ASSTHIPFRHSPLH

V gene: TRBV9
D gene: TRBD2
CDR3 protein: ASSVGGGGLAGAINEQF

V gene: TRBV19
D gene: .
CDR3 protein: ASSIPGQSGNTIY

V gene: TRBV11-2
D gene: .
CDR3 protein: AGSLGGIAREQF

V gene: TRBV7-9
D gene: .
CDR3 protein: ASSGTSGGAAVGYT

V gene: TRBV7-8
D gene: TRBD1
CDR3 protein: ASSRQGVEAF

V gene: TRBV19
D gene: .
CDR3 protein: ASSPTGMGGLSGNTTY

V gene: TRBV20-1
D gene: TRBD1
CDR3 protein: SAREGGTDTQH

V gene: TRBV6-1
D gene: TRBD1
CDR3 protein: AGAGTGVRGYT

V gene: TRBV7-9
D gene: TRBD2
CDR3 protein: ASSGTSGGGGGELF

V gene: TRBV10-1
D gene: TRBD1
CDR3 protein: ASTPGTGDTDTQY

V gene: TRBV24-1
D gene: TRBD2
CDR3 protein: ATSEELAASYNEQF

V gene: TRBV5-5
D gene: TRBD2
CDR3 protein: ACSLEPTSLAERF

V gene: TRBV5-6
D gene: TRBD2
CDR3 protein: ASSLGAGEVLVEY

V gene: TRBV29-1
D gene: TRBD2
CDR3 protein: SVVGVTGTNVQF

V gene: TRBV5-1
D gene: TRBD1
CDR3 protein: ASSLDGTGYEKLF

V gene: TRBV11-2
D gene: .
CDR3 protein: ASSFAGTPYEQY

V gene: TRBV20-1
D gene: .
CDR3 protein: SARDGGRAGEQY

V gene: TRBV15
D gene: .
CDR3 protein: ATSRDNGQPQH

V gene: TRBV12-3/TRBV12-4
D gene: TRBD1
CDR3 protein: ASSETGTDYEQY

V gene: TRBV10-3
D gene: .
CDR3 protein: AIKETLSGNTIY

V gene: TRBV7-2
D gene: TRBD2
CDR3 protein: ASSLGGTSGLTDTQY

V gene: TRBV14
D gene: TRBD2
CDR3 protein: ASSSSGITYEQY

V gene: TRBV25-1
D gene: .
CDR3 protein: ASSEWITEEADGYT

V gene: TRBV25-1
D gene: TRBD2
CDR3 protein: ASSDFGGRSGANVLT

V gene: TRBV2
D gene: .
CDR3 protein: ASSDGQSYGQT

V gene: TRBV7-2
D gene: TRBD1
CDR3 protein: ASSFVGQGAREQY

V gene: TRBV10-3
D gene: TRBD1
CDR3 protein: AISSGQGSQPQH

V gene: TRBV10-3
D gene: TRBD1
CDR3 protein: AIRTGLRETQY

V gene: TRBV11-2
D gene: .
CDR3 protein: ASSLGIEAF

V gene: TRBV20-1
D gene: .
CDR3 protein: SFDGVSYGYT

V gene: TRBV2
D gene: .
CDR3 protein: ASSRDSLSYEQY

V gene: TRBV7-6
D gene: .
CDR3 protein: ASSLGGTSGNTIY

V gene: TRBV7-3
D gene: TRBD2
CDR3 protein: ASSSLAGGGGTDTQY

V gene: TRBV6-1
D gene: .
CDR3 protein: ASGIEVFYNEQF

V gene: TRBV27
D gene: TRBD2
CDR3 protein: ASKEPGLAPTSTQY

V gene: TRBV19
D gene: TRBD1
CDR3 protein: ASRVGTGPYEQY

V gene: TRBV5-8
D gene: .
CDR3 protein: ASSFGRPPSYEQY

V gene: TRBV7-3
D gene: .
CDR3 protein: ASSLMGGETEAF

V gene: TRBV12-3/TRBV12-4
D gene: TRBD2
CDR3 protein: ASSLEIAGAGETQY

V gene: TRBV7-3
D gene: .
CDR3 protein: ASSLTLGDTQY

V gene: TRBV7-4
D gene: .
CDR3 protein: ASSFRGGFCGYT

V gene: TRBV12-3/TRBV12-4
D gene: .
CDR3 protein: ASSLLPSGFGTDTQY

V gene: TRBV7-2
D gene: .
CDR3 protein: ASSLGAPSYQPQH

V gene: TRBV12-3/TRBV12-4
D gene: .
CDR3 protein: ASRSAPPANTGELF